What follows describes a single TCR beta chain. What it binds is not known. V was shortened by 2 bases and J by 5 bases, with 7 bases between the two germline ends. CDR1 and CDR2 (germline): SGHNT, YYREEE (reference sequence). The CDR3 runs 13 residues. These data come from a study of neoadjuvant anti-PD-1 for oral cavity cancer. For the study at large: Non-progressing patients received a fourth nivolumab dose near day 43, then surgery on days 50-56. Findings and caveats of the study: With a few patients per group, TCR findings need larger cohorts.

The time point is: after neoadjuvant nivolumab, at surgical resection. These newly diagnosed stage II-IVA oral cavity squamous cell carcinoma patients had no prior systemic or radiation treatment. Six replicates per PBMC sample, mostly from roughly 500 ng of genomic DNA. Libraries were prepared by immunoSEQ multiplex PCR; TCRdb keeps only in-frame clonotypes and omits some of them. The sample has about 14,000 clones; about three quarters are singletons. The clonotype was recovered from a person between 35 and 79 years old with oral cavity squamous cell carcinoma. The specimen was PBMCs, collected after nivolumab (anti-PD-1) treatment. This sequence joins TRBV5-4 and TRBJ1-4; D uncertain. The CDR3 reads CASSFQENEKLFF. DNA for the CDR3: TGTGCCAGCAGCTTCCAGGAGAATGAAAAACTGTTTTTT.